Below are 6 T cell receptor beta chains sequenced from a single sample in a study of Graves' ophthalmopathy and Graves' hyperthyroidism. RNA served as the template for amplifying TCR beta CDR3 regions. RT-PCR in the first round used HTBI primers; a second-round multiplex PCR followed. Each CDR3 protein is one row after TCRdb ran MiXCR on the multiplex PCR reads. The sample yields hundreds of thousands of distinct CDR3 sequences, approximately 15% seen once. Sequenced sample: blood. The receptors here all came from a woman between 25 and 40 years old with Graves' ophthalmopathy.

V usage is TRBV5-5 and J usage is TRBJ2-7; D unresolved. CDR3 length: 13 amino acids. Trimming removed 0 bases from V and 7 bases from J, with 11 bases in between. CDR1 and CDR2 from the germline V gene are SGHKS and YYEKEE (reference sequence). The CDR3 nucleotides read TGTGCCAGCAGCTTGGGTGTAGATTCTGAGCAGTACTTC. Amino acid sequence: CASSLGVDSEQYF.

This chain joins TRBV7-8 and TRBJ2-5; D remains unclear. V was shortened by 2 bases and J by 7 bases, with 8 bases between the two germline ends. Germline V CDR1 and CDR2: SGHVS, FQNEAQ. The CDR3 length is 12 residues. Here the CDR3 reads CASSLRLGTQYF. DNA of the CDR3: TGTGCCAGCAGCTTAAGGTTGGGGACCCAGTACTTC.

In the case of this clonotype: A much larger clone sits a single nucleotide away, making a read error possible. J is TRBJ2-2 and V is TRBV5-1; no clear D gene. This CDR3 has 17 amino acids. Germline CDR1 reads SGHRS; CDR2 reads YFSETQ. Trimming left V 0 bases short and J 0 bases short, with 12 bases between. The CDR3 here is CASSLVGSRANTGELFF. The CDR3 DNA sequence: TGCGCCAGCAGCTTGGTGGGATCTCGGGCGAACACCGGGGAGCTGTTTTTT.

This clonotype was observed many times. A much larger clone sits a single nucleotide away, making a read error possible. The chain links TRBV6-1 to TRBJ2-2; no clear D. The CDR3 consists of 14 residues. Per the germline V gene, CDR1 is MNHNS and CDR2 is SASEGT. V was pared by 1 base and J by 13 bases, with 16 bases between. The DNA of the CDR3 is TGTGCCAGCAGTGAAGGACCTTCTGGCTGGGGGCTGTTTTTT. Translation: CASSEGPSGWGLFF.

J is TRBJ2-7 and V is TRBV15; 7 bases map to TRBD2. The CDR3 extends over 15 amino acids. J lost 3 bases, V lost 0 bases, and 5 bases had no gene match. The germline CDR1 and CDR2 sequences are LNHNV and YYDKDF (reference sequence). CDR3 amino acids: CATSRDLADLYEQYF. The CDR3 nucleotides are TGTGCCACCAGCAGAGATCTAGCGGACCTCTACGAGCAGTACTTC.

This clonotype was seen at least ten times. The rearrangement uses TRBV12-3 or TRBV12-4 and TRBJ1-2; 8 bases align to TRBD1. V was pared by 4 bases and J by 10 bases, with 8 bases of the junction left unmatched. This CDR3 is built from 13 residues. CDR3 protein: CASSYGKQGVYTF. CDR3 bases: TGTGCCAGCAGTTATGGGAAACAGGGGGTCTACACCTTC.